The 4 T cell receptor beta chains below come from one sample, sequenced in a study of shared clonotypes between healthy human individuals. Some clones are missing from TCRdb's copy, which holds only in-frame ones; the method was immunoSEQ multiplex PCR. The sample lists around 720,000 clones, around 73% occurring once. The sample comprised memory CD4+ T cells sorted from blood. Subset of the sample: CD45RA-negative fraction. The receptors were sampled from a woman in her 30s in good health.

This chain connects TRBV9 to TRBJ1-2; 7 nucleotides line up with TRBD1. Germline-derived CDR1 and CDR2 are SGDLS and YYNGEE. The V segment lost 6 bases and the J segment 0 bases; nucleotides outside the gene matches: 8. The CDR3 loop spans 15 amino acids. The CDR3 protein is CASKGQRTPNYGYTF. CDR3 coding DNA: TGTGCCAGCAAGGGACAGAGAACTCCTAACTATGGCTACACCTTC.

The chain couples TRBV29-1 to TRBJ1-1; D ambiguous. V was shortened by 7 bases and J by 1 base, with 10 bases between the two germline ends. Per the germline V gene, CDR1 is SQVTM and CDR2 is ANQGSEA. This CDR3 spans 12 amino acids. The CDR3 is CSGGRQNTEAFF. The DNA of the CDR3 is TGCAGCGGTGGACGGCAGAACACTGAAGCTTTCTTT.

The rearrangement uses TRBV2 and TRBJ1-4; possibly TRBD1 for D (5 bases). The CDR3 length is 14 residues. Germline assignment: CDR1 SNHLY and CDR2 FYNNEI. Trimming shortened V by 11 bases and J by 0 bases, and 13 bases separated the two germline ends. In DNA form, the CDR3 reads TGTGCCGACCGGGGCGATGCAACTAATGAAAAACTGTTTTTT. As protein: CADRGDATNEKLFF.

Here the CDR3 DNA reads TGTGCCAGCAGCCTAGACAGACTAAACACTGAAGCTTTCTTT. Amino acid sequence: CASSLDRLNTEAFF. The chain couples TRBV7-2 to TRBJ1-1; D possibly corresponds to TRBD1 (5 bases). Germline CDR1 is SGHTA and CDR2 is FQGNSA. This CDR3 has 14 residues. Trimming removed 5 bases from V and 2 bases from J, with 12 bases in between.